This entry features one T cell receptor beta chain sequence. J lost 8 bases, V lost 6 bases, and 6 bases had no gene match. Germline CDR1 reads SQVTM; CDR2 reads ANQGSEA. CDR3 length: 12 residues. The sample is drawn from a study of blood T cell repertoires in COVID-19. Study-level information: T cells, B-cell-depleted T cells, or PBMCs supplied cDNA or gDNA.

TCRdb's copy holds only in-frame clones and misses some; the assay was immunoSEQ multiplex PCR. The repertoire has roughly 300,000 clones, 80% to 90% of them found once; the top ten carry approximately 12%. The sample consisted of peripheral blood. The clonotype comes from a woman in her 30s with COVID-19, enrolled during active disease. The rearrangement joins TRBV29-1 to TRBJ1-4; 7 bases are shared with TRBD1. CDR3 coding DNA: TGCAGCGTGACAGGGCTCGGCGAAAAACTGTTTTTT. This sequence encodes CSVTGLGEKLFF.